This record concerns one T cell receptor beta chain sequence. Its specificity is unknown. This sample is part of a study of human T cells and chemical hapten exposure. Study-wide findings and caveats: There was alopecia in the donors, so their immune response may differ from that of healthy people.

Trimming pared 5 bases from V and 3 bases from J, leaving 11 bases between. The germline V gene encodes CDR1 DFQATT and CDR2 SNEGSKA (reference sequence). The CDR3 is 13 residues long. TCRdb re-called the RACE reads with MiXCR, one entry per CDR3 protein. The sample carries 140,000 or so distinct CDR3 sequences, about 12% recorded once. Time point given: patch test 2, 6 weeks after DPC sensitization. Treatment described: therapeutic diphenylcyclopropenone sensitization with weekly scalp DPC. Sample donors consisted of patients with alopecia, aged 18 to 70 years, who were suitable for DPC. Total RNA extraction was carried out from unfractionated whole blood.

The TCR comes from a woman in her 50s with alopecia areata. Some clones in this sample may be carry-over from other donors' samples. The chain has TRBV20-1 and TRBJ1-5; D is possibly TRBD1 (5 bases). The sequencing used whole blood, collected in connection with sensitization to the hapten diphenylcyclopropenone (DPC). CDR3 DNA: TGCAGTGCTGTGGCGGGGGTCAATCAGCCCCAGCATTTT. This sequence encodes CSAVAGVNQPQHF.